Shown below are 27 T cell receptor beta chains from a single sample sequenced in a study of blood T cell repertoires in COVID-19. Only in-frame clones appear in the TCRdb table, and some are missing; sequencing was by immunoSEQ multiplex PCR. The repertoire consists of a few hundred thousand clones, with approximately 87% occurring once and the leading ten covering under 2.5%. Specimen: peripheral blood. The receptors originated from a woman aged 45 to 65 with acute or convalescent COVID-19.

This clone showed up just a few times. Written as DNA, the CDR3 is TGCGCCAGCAGCGCCTTACTAGCGGGAGATTACGAGCAGTACTTC. Its protein is CASSALLAGDYEQYF. V gene TRBV5-1 combines with J gene TRBJ2-7, with TRBD2 matching 11 bases. Trimming took 4 bases from V and 4 from J; bases not matched to a gene: 7. The CDR3 sequence is 15 residues long. CDR1 is SGHRS and CDR2 is YFSETQ in the germline V gene.

There are a few counts of this clone. This rearrangement joins TRBV7-2 to TRBJ1-2, with 7 bases fitting TRBD1. Germline V lookup: CDR1 SGHTA, CDR2 FQGNSA. This CDR3 is built from 16 residues. The ends lost 4 bases at V and 4 bases at J; junction bases unmatched: 12. The CDR3, as DNA: TGTGCCAGCAGCTCTTCCCCCCCGACAGGGTCCTATGGCTACACCTTC. It encodes CASSSSPPTGSYGYTF.

The chain couples TRBV10-3 to TRBJ1-1, with unresolved D. Germline CDR1 reads ENHRY; CDR2 reads SYGVKD. This CDR3 spans 14 amino acids. The V gene lost 3 bases and the J gene lost 4 bases, with 12 bases spanning the gap. The CDR3 here is CAISDPRRVTEAFF. The CDR3 DNA reads TGTGCCATCAGTGACCCAAGACGGGTCACTGAAGCTTTCTTT.

This rearrangement joins TRBV29-1 to TRBJ1-5; D gene ambiguous. The CDR3 covers 15 residues. The germline gives CDR1 SQVTM, CDR2 ANQGSEA. V lost 3 bases and J 5 bases, leaving 17 bases between the germline ends. CDR3: CSVDGFEEFHQPQHF. CDR3 nucleotide sequence: TGCAGCGTTGATGGTTTCGAGGAGTTCCATCAGCCCCAGCATTTT.

The CDR3 DNA reads TGTGCCAGCAGTGCGACGACAGGGATCACTGAAGCTTTCTTT. Its protein is CASSATTGITEAFF. The chain joins TRBV27 to TRBJ1-1; TRBD1 matches at 7 bases. Germline CDR1 and CDR2: MNHEY and SMNVEV (reference sequence). CDR3 length: 14 residues. The V and J ends lost 5 bases and 4 bases, in that order; junction bases with no gene match: 7.

This rearrangement joins TRBV28 to TRBJ1-4, with 9 bases aligning to TRBD1. The CDR3 length is 13 residues. Germline CDR1 is MDHEN and CDR2 is SYDVKM. Unmatched junction bases numbered 2, after V lost 5 bases and J lost 7 bases. This chain's CDR3 is CASSGTGTEKLFF. In nucleotides, the CDR3 is TGTGCCAGCAGTGGGACAGGGACTGAAAAACTGTTTTTT.

The gene calls are TRBV28 and TRBJ1-1; 7 nucleotides align to TRBD1. Germline values: CDR1 MDHEN, CDR2 SYDVKM. The J segment lost 3 bases and the V segment lost 5 bases, leaving 15 bases of the junction unmatched. The CDR3 extends over 17 amino acids. Here the CDR3 DNA reads TGTGCCAGCAGTACAATTTACCCCTTACAGGGGCACACTGAAGCTTTCTTT. Amino acids: CASSTIYPLQGHTEAFF.

The gene calls are TRBV27 and TRBJ1-6; 8 nucleotides line up with TRBD1. The germline gives CDR1 MNHEY, CDR2 SMNVEV (reference sequence). The CDR3 extends over 15 amino acids. V dropped 5 bases and J dropped 8; count of bases not matched to a gene: 8. The chain's CDR3 is CASSAKTGVYSPLHF. The CDR3 DNA reads as TGTGCCAGCAGTGCTAAGACAGGGGTTTATTCACCCCTCCACTTT.

The gene calls are TRBV18 and TRBJ2-4; 9 bases are a match to TRBD2. Germline V gives CDR1 KGHSH, CDR2 LQKENI. V shed 2 bases, J shed 12 bases, and the junction held 14 bases outside the gene matches. This CDR3 comprises 16 residues. DNA of the CDR3: TGTGCCAGCTCACCATTCCAGCGGGAGGATGATCAGGGTCAGTACTTC. Protein product: CASSPFQREDDQGQYF.

V usage is TRBV7-2 and J usage is TRBJ2-3; D is perhaps TRBD2 (6 bases). Trimming removed 4 bases at V and 4 bases at J, with 21 bases between. In germline, CDR1 is SGHTA, CDR2 FQGNSA. The CDR3 extends over 17 amino acids. The CDR3 sequence is CASSSGGRGGAADTQYF. CDR3 coding DNA: TGTGCCAGCAGCTCTGGAGGGAGAGGAGGGGCTGCAGATACGCAGTATTTT.

V usage is TRBV18 and J usage is TRBJ2-5; 9 bases line up with TRBD2. The V segment lost 3 bases and the J segment 1 base; nucleotides outside the gene matches: 15. The CDR3 loop spans 19 amino acids. CDR1 is KGHSH, CDR2 LQKENI, per germline. The CDR3 DNA reads TGTGCCAGCTCACCCCGGTGGGGGGATGTTAGCGGGAGCCAAGAGACCCAGTACTTC. This encodes CASSPRWGDVSGSQETQYF.

Written as DNA, the CDR3 is TGTGCCAGCAGATGGGGGGGTGAGGAGACCCAGTACTTC. The encoded protein is CASRWGGEETQYF. The chain joins TRBV25-1 to TRBJ2-5, with TRBD2 matching over 7 bases. This CDR3 region has 13 residues. The junction had 6 bases not matched to a gene; V was cut back by 6 bases and J by 5 bases. Germline CDR1 reads MGHDK; CDR2 reads SYGVNS.

In regard to this clone: The junction does not match germline at one end; this may be a read error. The V and J genes are TRBV11-2 and TRBJ1-2; 7 nucleotides match TRBD1. Germline V gene lookup returns CDR1 SGHAT and CDR2 FQNNGV. This CDR3 is built from 13 residues. The CDR3 bases are TGTGCCAGCAGCTTGAGACAGGGCCCGGGTCTCGCCTTC. It codes for CASSLRQGPGLAF.

This chain links TRBV4-1 with TRBJ1-1, with a possible D match to TRBD1 (6 bases). The germline V gene encodes CDR1 MGHRA and CDR2 YSYEKL. The CDR3 runs to 14 residues. The V end was cut by 2 bases, the J end by 1 base, with 8 bases between. This chain's CDR3 is CASSQLQGNTEAFF. The CDR3 nucleotides read TGCGCCAGCAGCCAACTACAGGGGAACACTGAAGCTTTCTTT.

The chain recombines TRBV28 with TRBJ1-2, with D possibly being TRBD1 (6 bases). The CDR3 covers 17 residues. Trimming took off 6 bases at V and 4 bases at J, with 24 bases between the two ends. Germline CDR1 and CDR2: MDHEN and SYDVKM. In DNA, the CDR3 is TGTGCCAGCAGCCCCGGACAGTGGGACAAAGAATTCTATGGCTACACCTTC. Its protein product is CASSPGQWDKEFYGYTF.

This clone was picked up a small number of times. This chain joins TRBV19 and TRBJ2-1, with 8 bases lining up with TRBD2. Germline-derived CDR1 and CDR2 are LNHDA and SQIVND (reference sequence). With 0 bases clipped from V and 8 bases from J, the junction kept 6 bases outside the gene matches. CDR3 length: 15 amino acids. The CDR3 loop reads CASSIDGRANYEQFF. The CDR3 region has the DNA TGTGCCAGTAGTATAGACGGGAGGGCCAACTATGAGCAGTTCTTC.

The chain links TRBV7-8 to TRBJ1-2; TRBD1 aligns across 8 bases. CDR1 and CDR2 (germline): SGHVS, FQNEAQ. There are 19 residues in the CDR3. The J segment lost 4 bases and the V segment lost 1 base, leaving 17 bases of the junction unmatched. CDR3 nucleotides: TGTGCCAGCAGCTTAGATGATCCGTGGCAGGGGGCGATTACCTATGGCTACACCTTC. Protein: CASSLDDPWQGAITYGYTF.

The rearrangement uses TRBV6-5 and TRBJ1-2; no reliable D call. Per germline, CDR1 MNHEY and CDR2 SVGAGI. Trimming stripped 2 bases from V and 1 base from J, with 8 bases between. The CDR3 spans 14 residues. CDR3 bases: TGTGCCAGCAGTTACCGATACAGTAACTATGGCTACACCTTC. It translates to CASSYRYSNYGYTF.

V usage is TRBV11-2 and J usage is TRBJ2-1; TRBD2 aligns across 8 bases. Germline values: CDR1 SGHAT, CDR2 FQNNGV. The CDR3 has 15 amino acids. Trimming removed 5 bases from V and 9 bases from J; junction bases left unmatched: 12. CDR3 loop: CASSPRTGGVPEQFF. The CDR3 nucleotides are TGTGCCAGCAGCCCAAGAACGGGAGGGGTGCCTGAGCAGTTCTTC.

To note about this clone: This sample also contains other DNA sequences that code for the same CDR3. This chain links TRBV4-1 with TRBJ1-1, with D unclear. This CDR3 region has 15 residues. CDR1 is MGHRA and CDR2 is YSYEKL in the germline V gene. Trimming took 0 bases from V and 0 from J, leaving 8 bases between them. Here the CDR3 DNA reads TGCGCCAGCAGCCAAGACCCCGGGATGAACACTGAAGCTTTCTTT. Its translation: CASSQDPGMNTEAFF.

This clone was observed once. The rearrangement uses TRBV28 and TRBJ2-2; D gene ambiguous. This CDR3 region has 15 residues. The germline gives CDR1 MDHEN, CDR2 SYDVKM. V was clipped by 4 bases and J by 5 bases, with 14 bases between them. The CDR3, as DNA: TGTGCCAGCAGTTCGGTTGGCAGGCAGACCGGGGAGCTGTTTTTT. This sequence encodes CASSSVGRQTGELFF.

The chain recombines TRBV3-1 (or the pseudogene TRBV3-2) with TRBJ2-7; the match to TRBD2 covers 10 bases. This CDR3 spans 15 amino acids. V was pared by 7 bases and J by 7 bases, with 13 bases of the junction left unmatched. The germline gives CDR1 LGHDT, CDR2 YNNKEL (reference sequence). In DNA, the CDR3 is TGTGCCAGCAATAAAGCGGGAGGGCCTTTCGGGGAGCAGTACTTC. Translation gives CASNKAGGPFGEQYF.

The rearrangement links TRBV27 to TRBJ1-5, with D maybe TRBD1 (5 bases). Per germline, CDR1 MNHEY and CDR2 SMNVEV (reference sequence). This CDR3 contains 12 residues. Trimming removed 8 bases at V and 1 base at J, with 6 bases between. In DNA form, the CDR3 reads TGTGCCAGCCGGACAAGCAATCAGCCCCAGCATTTT. As protein: CASRTSNQPQHF.

This rearrangement joins TRBV10-3 to TRBJ1-6; 9 positions agree with TRBD1. Germline lookup yields CDR1 ENHRY and CDR2 SYGVKD. This CDR3 is built from 18 residues. V lost 2 bases to trimming and J lost 0 bases; unmatched junction nucleotides: 5. The CDR3 sequence is CAISENDRGVSYNSPLHF. CDR3 sequence (DNA): TGTGCCATCAGTGAGAATGACAGGGGGGTCTCCTATAATTCACCCCTCCACTTT.

The V call is TRBV25-1, the J call TRBJ1-1; TRBD1 matches 7 bases. Germline CDR1 MGHDK, CDR2 SYGVNS. J gave up 4 bases and V 1 base, and 6 bases lay outside the gene matches. The CDR3 has 15 amino acids. The DNA for the CDR3 is TGTGCCAGCAGTGAATTCGGACAGGCCGGCACTGAAGCTTTCTTT. Its protein is CASSEFGQAGTEAFF. Using reference TRBV25-1 and TRBJ1-1 for the parts outside the CDR3, the full variable domain is EADIYQTPRYLVIGTGKKITLECSQTMGHDKMYWYQQDPGMELHLIHYSYGVNSTEKGDLSSESTVSRIRTEHFPLTLESARPSHTSQYLCASSEFGQAGTEAFFGQGTRLTVV.

This clone has only one observation. The rearrangement links TRBV29-1 to TRBJ2-7; tentatively, D is TRBD1 (6 bases). Germline V gene sequence: CDR1 SQVTM, CDR2 ANQGSEA. The CDR3 covers 12 residues. Trimming removed 7 bases at V and 1 base at J, with 11 bases between. CDR3 in amino acids: CSAQGQSYEQYF. The CDR3 DNA reads as TGCAGCGCCCAGGGGCAGTCCTACGAGCAGTACTTC.

The chain joins TRBV27 to TRBJ1-6, with D hard to call. Trimming removed 2 bases at V and 3 bases at J, with 8 bases between. The length of the CDR3 is 15 residues. In germline, CDR1 is MNHEY, CDR2 SMNVEV (reference sequence). The CDR3 DNA follows: TGTGCCAGCAGTTTAGGGCCCGGCTATAATTCACCCCTCCACTTT. Protein sequence: CASSLGPGYNSPLHF.